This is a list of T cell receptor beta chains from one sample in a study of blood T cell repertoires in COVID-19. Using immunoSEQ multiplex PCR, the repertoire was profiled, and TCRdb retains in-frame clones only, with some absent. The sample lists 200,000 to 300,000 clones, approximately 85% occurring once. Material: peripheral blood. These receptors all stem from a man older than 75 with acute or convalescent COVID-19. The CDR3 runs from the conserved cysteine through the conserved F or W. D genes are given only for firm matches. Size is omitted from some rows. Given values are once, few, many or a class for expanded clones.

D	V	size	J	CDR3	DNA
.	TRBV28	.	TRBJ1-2	CASSFVASNYGYTF	TGTGCCAGCAGTTTTGTAGCCTCTAACTATGGCTACACCTTC
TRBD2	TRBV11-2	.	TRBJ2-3	CASSPYSGRGDTQYF	TGTGCCAGCAGCCCCTATAGCGGGAGGGGGGATACGCAGTATTTT
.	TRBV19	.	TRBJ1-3	CASSLTGWGNTIYF	TGTGCCAGTAGTTTGACCGGGTGGGGAAACACCATATATTTT
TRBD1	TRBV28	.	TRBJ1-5	CASSIPGQGRTQPQHF	TGTGCCAGCAGTATACCGGGACAGGGAAGGACTCAGCCCCAGCATTTT
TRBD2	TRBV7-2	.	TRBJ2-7	CASSLGSTSGLYEQYF	TGTGCCAGCAGCTTGGGATCGACTAGCGGCCTCTACGAGCAGTACTTC
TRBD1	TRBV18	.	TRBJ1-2	CASSPEGQAYGYTF	TGTGCCAGCTCACCAGAGGGACAGGCCTATGGCTACACCTTC
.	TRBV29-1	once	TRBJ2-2	CSAIGDRTNTGELFF	TGCAGCGCGATCGGAGACAGGACGAACACCGGGGAGCTGTTTTTT
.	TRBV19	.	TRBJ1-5	CATQGRRQNQPQHF	TGTGCCACCCAGGGTCGTAGGCAAAATCAGCCCCAGCATTTT
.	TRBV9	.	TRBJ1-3	CASSVGGGSGNTIYF	TGTGCCAGCAGCGTAGGGGGGGGCAGTGGAAACACCATATATTTT
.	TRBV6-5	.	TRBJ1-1	CASSRQRMNTEAFF	TGTGCCAGCAGTCGACAACGCATGAACACTGAAGCTTTCTTT
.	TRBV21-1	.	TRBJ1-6	CASSKAGQGATAHSPLHF	TGTGCCAGCAGCAAAGCAGGGCAGGGGGCTACTGCACATTCACCCCTCCACTTT
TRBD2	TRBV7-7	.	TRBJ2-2	CASSFSSGRANTGELFF	TGTGCTAGCAGCTTTTCCTCCGGGAGGGCGAACACCGGGGAGCTGTTTTTT
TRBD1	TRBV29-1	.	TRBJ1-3	CSGAHDRAGNTIYF	TGCAGCGGGGCCCACGACAGGGCTGGAAACACCATATATTTT
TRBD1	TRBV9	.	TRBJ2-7	CASSRTGDTYEQYF	TGTGCCAGCTCCAGGACAGGGGATACGTACGAGCAGTACTTC
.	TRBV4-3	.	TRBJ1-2	CASSQGLGEGGYTF	TGCGCCAGCAGCCAAGGGCTAGGGGAGGGTGGCTACACCTTC
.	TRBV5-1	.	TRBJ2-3	CASSLGVSLSSTDTQYF	TGCGCCAGCAGCCTAGGGGTCTCTCTTTCAAGCACAGATACGCAGTATTTT
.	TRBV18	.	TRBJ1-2	CASSPMTEGGGYTF	TGTGCCAGCTCACCAATGACGGAGGGCGGCGGCTACACCTTC
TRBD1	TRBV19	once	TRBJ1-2	CASSITQGQNYTF	TGTGCCAGTAGTATTACTCAGGGACAGAACTACACCTTC
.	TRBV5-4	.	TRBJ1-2	CASQTGDNYGYTF	TGTGCCAGCCAGACAGGCGATAACTATGGCTACACCTTC
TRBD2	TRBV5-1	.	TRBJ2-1	CASSLRGSSGGSYNEQFF	TGCGCCAGCAGCCTCCGAGGTTCTAGCGGGGGGAGCTACAATGAGCAGTTCTTC
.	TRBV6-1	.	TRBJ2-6	CASSEAPGLGSGANVLTF	TGTGCCAGCAGTGAAGCCCCGGGTCTCGGGTCTGGGGCCAACGTCCTGACTTTC
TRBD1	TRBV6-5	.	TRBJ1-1	CASSTRQGRAFF	TGTGCCAGCAGTACGCGACAGGGCAGAGCTTTCTTT
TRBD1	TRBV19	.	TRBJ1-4	CASRDRGVSTNEKLFF	TGTGCCAGTAGGGACAGGGGCGTCTCCACTAATGAAAAACTGTTTTTT
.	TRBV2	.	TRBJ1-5	CASRPTGAQPQHF	TGTGCCAGCAGACCGACAGGTGCGCAGCCCCAGCATTTT
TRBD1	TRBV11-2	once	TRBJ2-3	CASSLRGRGLDTQYF	TGTGCCAGCAGCCTACGAGGCAGGGGGCTTGATACGCAGTATTTT
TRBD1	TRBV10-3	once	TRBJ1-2	CAISESTGGGYTF	TGTGCCATCAGTGAGTCGACAGGGGGCGGCTACACCTTC
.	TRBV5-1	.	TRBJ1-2	CASSVEFTNYGYTF	TGCGCCAGCAGCGTAGAATTTACTAACTATGGCTACACCTTC
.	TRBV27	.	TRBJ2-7	CASSGHGLVDEQYF	TGTGCCAGCAGTGGACATGGCCTGGTGGACGAGCAGTACTTC